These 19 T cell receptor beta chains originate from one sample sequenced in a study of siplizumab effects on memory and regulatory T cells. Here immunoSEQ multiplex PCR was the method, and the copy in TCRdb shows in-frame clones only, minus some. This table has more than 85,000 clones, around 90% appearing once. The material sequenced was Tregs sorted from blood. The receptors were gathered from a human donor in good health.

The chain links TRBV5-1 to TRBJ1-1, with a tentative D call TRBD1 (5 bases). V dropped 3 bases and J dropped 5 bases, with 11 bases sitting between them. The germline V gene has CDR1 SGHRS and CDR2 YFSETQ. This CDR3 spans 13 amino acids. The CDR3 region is CASSYGGGTEAFF. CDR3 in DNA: TGCGCCAGCAGCTACGGGGGAGGGACTGAAGCTTTCTTT.

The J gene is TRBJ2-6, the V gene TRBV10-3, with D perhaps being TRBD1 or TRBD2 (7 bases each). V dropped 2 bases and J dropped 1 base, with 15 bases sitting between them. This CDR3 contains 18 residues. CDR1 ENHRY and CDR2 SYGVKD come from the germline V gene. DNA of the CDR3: TGTGCCATCAGTGAGCTCAGCGGGACAGAGTCTGGGGCCAACGTCCTGACTTTC. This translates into CAISELSGTESGANVLTF.

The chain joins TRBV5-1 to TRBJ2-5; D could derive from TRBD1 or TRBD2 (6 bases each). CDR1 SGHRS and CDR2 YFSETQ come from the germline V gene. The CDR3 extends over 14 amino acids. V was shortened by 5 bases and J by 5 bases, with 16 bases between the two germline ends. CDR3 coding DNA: TGCGCCAGCAGTCTTGGCTTAGGGGGGGAGACCCAGTACTTC. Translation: CASSLGLGGETQYF.

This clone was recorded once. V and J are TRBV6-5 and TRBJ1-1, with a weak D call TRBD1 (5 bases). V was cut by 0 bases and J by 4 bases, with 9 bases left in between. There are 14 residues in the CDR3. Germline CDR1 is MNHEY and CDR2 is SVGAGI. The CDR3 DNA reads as TGTGCCAGCAGTTACTCGAACGGGGGCACTGAAGCTTTCTTT. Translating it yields CASSYSNGGTEAFF.

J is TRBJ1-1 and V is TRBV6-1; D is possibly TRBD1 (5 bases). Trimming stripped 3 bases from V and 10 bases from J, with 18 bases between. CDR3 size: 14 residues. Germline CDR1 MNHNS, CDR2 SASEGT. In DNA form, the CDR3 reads TGTGCCAGCAGTGACCCGGGGACGACGAGGGGAGCTTTCTTT. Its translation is CASSDPGTTRGAFF.

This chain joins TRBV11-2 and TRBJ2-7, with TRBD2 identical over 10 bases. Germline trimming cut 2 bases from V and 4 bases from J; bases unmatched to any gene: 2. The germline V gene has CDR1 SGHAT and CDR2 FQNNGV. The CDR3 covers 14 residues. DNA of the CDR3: TGTGCCAGCAGCTTATCTAGCGGGAGTTACGAGCAGTACTTC. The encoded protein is CASSLSSGSYEQYF.

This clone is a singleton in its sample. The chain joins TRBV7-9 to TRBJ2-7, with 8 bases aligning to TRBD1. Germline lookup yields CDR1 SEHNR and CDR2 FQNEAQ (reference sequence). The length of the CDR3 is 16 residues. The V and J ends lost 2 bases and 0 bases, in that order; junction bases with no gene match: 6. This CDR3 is CASSLLGGQVSYEQYF. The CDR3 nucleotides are TGTGCCAGCAGCTTATTGGGGGGACAGGTCTCCTACGAGCAGTACTTC.

The CDR3 spells CASSSPRDNPFFGKNIQYF. The CDR3 DNA is TGTGCCAGCAGCTCGCCTCGGGACAATCCTTTTTTTGGGAAAAACATTCAGTACTTC. The chain has TRBV5-8 and TRBJ2-4; a weak D match, TRBD1 (6 bases). Germline-derived CDR1 and CDR2 are SGHTS and YDEGEE. Deletions cut 3 bases from V and 4 bases from J, with 26 bases between. The CDR3 spans 19 residues.

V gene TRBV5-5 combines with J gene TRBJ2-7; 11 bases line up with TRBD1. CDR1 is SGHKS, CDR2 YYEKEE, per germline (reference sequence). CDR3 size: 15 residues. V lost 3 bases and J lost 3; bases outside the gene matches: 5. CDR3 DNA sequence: TGTGCCAGCAGCTGGGCCGGGACAGGGGGCTACGAGCAGTACTTC. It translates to CASSWAGTGGYEQYF.

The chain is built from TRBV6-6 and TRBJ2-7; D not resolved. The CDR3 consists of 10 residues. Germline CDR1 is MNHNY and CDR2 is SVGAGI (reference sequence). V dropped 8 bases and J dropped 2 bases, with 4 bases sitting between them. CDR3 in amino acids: CASGTYEQYF. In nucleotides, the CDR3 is TGTGCCAGCGGAACCTACGAGCAGTACTTC.

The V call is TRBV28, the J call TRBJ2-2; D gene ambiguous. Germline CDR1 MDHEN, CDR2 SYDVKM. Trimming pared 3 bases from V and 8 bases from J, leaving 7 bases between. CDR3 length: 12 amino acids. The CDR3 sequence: CASSFRWGELFF. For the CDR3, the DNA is TGTGCCAGCAGTTTCAGGTGGGGGGAGCTGTTTTTT.

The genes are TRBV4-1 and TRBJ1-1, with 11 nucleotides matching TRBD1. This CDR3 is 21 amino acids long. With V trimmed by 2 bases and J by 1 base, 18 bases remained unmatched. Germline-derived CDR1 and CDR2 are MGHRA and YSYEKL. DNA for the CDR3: TGCGCCAGCAGCCAAAACCCGGGACAGGGGGTTTTTATGGTTCGGAACACTGAAGCTTTCTTT. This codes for CASSQNPGQGVFMVRNTEAFF.

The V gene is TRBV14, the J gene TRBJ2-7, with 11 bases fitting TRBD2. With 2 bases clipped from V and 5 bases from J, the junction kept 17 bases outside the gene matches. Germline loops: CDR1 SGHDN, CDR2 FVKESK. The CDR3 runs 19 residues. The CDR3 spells CASSQLPSGRSKFGHEQYF. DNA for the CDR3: TGTGCCAGCAGCCAACTGCCTAGCGGGAGGTCTAAGTTCGGCCACGAGCAGTACTTC.

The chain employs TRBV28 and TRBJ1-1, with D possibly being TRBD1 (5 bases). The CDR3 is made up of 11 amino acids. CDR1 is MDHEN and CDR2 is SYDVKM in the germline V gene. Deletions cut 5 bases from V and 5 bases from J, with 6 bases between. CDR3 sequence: CASSRGTEAFF. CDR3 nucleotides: TGTGCCAGCAGTAGGGGAACTGAAGCTTTCTTT. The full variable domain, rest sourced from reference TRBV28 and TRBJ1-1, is DVKVTQSSRYLVKRTGEKVFLECVQDMDHENMFWYRQDPGLGLRLIYFSYDVKMKEKGDIPEGYSVSREKKERFSLILESASTNQTSMYLCASSRGTEAFFGQGTRLTVV.

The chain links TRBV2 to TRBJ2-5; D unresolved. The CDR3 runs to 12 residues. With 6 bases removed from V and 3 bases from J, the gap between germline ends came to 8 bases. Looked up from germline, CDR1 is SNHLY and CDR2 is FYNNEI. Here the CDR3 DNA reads TGTGCCAGCAGGGACGGAGAAGAGACCCAGTACTTC. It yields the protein CASRDGEETQYF.

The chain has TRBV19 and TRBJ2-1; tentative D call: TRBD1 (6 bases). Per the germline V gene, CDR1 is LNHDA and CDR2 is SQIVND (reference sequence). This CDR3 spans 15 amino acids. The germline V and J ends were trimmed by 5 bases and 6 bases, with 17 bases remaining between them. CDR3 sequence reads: CASSLYRDNTNEQFF. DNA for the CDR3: TGTGCCAGTAGTCTATACCGGGACAACACCAATGAGCAGTTCTTC. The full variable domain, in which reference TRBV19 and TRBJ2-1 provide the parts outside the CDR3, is DGGITQSPKYLFRKEGQNVTLSCEQNLNHDAMYWYRQDPGQGLRLIYYSQIVNDFQKGDIAEGYSVSREKKESFPLTVTSAQKNPTAFYLCASSLYRDNTNEQFFGPGTRLTVL.

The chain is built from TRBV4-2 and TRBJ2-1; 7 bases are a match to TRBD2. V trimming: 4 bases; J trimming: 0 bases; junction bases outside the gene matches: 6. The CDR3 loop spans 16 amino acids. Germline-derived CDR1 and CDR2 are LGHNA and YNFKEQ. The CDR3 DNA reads TGTGCCAGCAGCCGGGGAGCGGGGAACTCCTACAATGAGCAGTTCTTC. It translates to CASSRGAGNSYNEQFF.

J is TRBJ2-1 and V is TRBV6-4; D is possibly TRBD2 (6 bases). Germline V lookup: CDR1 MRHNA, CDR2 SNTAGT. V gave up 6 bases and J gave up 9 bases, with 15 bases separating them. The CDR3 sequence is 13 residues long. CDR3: CASSTKLASEQFF. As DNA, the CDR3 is TGTGCCAGCAGCACAAAACTAGCCAGTGAGCAGTTCTTC.

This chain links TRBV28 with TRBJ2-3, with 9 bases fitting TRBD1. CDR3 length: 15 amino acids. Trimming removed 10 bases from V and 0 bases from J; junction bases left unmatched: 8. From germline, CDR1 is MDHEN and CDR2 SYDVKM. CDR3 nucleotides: TGTGCCATCTCCGGGACAGGGACCAGCACAGATACGCAGTATTTT. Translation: CAISGTGTSTDTQYF.